The clone carrying this TCR beta chain was seen many times. Trimming shortened V by 5 bases and J by 3 bases, and 13 bases separated the two germline ends. The CDR3 sequence is 14 residues long. Germline V CDR1 and CDR2: SGHAT, FQNNGV. MiXCR, run by TCRdb on the 5' RACE reads, gives a single entry per CDR3 protein. The data hold about 52,000 distinct CDR3 sequences, with about 10% observed a single time. This sample stems from a study of early T cells in non-severe SARS-CoV-2 infection. The sequencing sample was made of whole blood. This TCR came from an adult who was a healthcare worker with PCR-confirmed SARS-CoV-2 infection or an uninfected control (not recorded which). The chain couples TRBV11-2 to TRBJ2-5; D perhaps matches TRBD2 (6 bases). CDR3 region: CASSPMRGKETQYF. Written as DNA, the CDR3 is TGTGCCAGCAGCCCGATGCGGGGAAAAGAGACCCAGTACTTC.